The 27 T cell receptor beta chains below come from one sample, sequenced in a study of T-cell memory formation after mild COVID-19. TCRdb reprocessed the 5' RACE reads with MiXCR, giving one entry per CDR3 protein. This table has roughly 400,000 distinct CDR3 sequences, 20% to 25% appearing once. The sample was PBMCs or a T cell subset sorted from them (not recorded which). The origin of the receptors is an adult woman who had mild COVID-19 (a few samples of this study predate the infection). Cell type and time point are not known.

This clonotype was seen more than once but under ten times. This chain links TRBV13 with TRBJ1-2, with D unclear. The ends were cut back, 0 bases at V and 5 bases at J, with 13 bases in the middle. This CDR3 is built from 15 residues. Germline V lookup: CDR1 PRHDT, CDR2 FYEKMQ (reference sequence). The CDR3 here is CASSLGLQAGYGYTF. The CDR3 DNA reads TGTGCCAGCAGCTTAGGCCTGCAAGCGGGGTATGGCTACACCTTC.

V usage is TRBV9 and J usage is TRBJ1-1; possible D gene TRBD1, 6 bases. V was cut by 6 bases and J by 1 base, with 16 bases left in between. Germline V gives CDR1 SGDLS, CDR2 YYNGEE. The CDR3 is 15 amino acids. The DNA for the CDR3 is TGTGCCAGCACCAGAAGTGGACAGCAGAACACTGAAGCTTTCTTT. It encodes CASTRSGQQNTEAFF.

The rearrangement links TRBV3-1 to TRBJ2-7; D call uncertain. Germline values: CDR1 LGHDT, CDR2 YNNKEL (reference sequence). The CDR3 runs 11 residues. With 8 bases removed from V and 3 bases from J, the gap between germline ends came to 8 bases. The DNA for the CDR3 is TGTGCCAGCGGGGTGGGCTACGAGCAGTACTTC. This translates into CASGVGYEQYF.

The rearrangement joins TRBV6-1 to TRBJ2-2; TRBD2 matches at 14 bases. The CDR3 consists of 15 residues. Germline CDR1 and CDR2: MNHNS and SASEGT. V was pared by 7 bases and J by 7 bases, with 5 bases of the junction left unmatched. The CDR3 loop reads CASNRLAGGLGELFF. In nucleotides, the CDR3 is TGTGCCAGCAACAGACTAGCGGGGGGGCTCGGGGAGCTGTTTTTT.

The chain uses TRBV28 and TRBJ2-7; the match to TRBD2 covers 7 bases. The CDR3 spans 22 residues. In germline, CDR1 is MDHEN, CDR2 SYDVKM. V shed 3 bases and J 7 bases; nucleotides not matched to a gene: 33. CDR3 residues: CASSLNPRGTGQSGDPDWEQYF. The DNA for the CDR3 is TGTGCCAGCAGTTTGAATCCCAGAGGAACCGGACAAAGCGGGGATCCCGACTGGGAGCAGTACTTC.

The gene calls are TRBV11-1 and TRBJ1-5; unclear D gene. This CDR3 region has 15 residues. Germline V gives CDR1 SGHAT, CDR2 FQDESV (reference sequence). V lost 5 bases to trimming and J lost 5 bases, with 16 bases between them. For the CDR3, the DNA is TGTGCCAGCAGCCTCGCCGGGAGCCCAGATCAGCCCCAGCATTTT. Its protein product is CASSLAGSPDQPQHF.

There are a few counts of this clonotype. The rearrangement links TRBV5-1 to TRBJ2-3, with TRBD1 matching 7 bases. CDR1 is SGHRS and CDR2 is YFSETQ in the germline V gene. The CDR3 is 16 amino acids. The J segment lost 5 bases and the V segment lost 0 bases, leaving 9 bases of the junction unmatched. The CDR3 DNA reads TGCGCCAGCAGCTTGGAGCCCCAGGGGGTTGGAGATACGCAGTATTTT. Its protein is CASSLEPQGVGDTQYF.

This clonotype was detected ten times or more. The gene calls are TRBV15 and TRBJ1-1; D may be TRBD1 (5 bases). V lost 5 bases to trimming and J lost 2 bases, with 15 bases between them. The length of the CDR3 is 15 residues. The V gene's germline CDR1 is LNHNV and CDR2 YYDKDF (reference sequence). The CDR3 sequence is CATSSRRGANTEAFF. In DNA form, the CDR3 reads TGTGCCACCAGCTCCAGGCGAGGGGCTAACACTGAAGCTTTCTTT.

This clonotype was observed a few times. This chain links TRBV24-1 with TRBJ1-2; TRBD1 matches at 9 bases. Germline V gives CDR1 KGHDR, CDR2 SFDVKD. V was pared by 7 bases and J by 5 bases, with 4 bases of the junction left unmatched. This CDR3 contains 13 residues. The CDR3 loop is CATSHGQGYGYTF. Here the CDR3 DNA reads TGTGCCACCAGCCACGGACAGGGGTATGGCTACACCTTC.

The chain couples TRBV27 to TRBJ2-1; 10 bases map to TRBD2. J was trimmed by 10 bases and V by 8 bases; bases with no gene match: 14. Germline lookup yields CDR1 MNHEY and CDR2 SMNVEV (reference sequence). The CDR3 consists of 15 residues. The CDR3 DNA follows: TGTGCCAGCTGCAACGTAGCGGGGGGCCACGGGGAGCAGTTCTTC. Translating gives CASCNVAGGHGEQFF.

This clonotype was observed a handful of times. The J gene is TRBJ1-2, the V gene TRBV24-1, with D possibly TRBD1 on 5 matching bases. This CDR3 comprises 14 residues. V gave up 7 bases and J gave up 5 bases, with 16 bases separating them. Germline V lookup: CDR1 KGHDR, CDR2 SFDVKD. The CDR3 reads CATRLMGGKYGYTF. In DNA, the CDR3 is TGTGCCACCAGACTTATGGGGGGGAAATATGGCTACACCTTC.

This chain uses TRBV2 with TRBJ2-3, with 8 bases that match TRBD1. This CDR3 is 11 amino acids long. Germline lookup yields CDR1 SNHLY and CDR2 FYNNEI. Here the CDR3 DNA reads TGTGGACAGGGGAGTGTGGATACGCAGTATTTT. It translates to CGQGSVDTQYF.

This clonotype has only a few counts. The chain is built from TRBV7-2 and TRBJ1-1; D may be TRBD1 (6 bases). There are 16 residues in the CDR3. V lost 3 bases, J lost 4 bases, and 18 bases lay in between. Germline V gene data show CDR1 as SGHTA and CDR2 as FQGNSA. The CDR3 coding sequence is TGTGCCAGCAGCTTGGGTGGGACAAGCGCTGGCACTGAAGCTTTCTTT. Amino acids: CASSLGGTSAGTEAFF.

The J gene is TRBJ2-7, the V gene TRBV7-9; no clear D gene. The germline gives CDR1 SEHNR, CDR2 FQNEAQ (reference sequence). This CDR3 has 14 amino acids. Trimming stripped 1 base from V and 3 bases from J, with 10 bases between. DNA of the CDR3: TGTGCCAGCAGCTTAGTGGGATCCGACTACGAGCAGTACTTC. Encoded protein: CASSLVGSDYEQYF.

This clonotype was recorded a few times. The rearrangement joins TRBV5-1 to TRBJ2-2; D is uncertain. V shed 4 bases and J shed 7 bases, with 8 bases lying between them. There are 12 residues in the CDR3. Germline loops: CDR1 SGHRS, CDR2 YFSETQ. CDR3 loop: CASSPLRGELFF. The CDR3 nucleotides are TGCGCCAGCAGCCCCCTCCGCGGGGAGCTGTTTTTT.

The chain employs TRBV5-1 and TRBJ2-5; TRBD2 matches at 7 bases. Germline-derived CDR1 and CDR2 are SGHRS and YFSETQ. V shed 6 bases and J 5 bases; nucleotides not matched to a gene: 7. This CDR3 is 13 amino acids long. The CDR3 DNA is TGCGCCAGCACCTACGCGGGGGACGAGACCCAGTACTTC. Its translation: CASTYAGDETQYF.

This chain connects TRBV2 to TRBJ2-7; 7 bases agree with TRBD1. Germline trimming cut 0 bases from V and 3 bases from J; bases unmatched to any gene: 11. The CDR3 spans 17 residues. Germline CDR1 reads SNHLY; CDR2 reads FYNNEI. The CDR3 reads CASSEAPGQPTLYEQYF. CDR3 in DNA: TGTGCCAGCAGTGAAGCTCCGGGACAGCCAACCCTCTACGAGCAGTACTTC.

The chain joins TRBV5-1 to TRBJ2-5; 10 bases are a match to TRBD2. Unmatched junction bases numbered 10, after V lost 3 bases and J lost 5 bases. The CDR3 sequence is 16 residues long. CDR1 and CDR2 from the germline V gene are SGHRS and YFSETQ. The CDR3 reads CASSSQREGRSETQYF. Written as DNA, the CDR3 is TGCGCCAGCAGCTCACAGCGGGAGGGCCGTTCGGAGACCCAGTACTTC.

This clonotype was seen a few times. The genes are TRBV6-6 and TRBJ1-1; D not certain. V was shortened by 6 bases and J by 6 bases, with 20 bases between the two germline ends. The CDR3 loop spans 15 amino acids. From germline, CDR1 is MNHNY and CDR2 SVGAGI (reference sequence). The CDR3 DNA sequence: TGTGCCAGCAGATCAAACAAAGTGCTCGTGGCTGAAGCTTTCTTT. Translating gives CASRSNKVLVAEAFF.

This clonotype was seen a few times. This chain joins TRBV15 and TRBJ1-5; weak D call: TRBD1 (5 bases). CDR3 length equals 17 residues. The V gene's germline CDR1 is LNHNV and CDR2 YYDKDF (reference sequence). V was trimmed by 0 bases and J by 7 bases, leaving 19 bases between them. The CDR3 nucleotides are TGTGCCACCAGCAGAGAGTCCCGGGGGAGTGGGGAACAGCCCCAGCATTTT. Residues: CATSRESRGSGEQPQHF.

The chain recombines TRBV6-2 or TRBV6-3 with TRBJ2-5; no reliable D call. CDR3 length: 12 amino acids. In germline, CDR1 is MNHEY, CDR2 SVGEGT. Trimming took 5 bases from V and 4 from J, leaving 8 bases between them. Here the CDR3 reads CASSQSRETQYF. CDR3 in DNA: TGTGCCAGCAGTCAGAGCAGAGAGACCCAGTACTTC.

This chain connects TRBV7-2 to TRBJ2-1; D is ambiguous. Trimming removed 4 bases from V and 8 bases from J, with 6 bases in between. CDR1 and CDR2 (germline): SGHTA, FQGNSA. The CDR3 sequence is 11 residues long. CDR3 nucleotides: TGTGCCAGCAGCTCCCAGCATGAGCAGTTCTTC. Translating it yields CASSSQHEQFF.

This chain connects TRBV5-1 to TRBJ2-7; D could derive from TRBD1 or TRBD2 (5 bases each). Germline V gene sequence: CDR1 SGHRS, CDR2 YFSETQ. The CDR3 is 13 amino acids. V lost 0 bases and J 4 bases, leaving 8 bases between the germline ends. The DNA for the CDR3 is TGCGCCAGCAGCTTGGGGGACGGTTACGAGCAGTACTTC. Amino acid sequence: CASSLGDGYEQYF.

CDR3 coding DNA: TGTGCCTGCGAGACAGGGAACTCTGGGGCCAACGTCCTGACTTTC. It encodes CACETGNSGANVLTF. V usage is TRBV30 and J usage is TRBJ2-6; 7 positions match TRBD1. The CDR3 sequence is 15 residues long. From germline, CDR1 is GTSNPN and CDR2 SVGIG (reference sequence). The V gene end was trimmed by 6 bases and the J gene end by 0 bases; junction bases not matched to a gene: 5.

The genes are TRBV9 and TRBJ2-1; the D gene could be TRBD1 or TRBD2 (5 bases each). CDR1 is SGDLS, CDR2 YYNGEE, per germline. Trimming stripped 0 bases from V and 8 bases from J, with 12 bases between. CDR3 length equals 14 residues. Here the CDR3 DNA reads TGTGCCAGCAGCGTAGGGGACGGGATACATGAGCAGTTCTTC. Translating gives CASSVGDGIHEQFF.

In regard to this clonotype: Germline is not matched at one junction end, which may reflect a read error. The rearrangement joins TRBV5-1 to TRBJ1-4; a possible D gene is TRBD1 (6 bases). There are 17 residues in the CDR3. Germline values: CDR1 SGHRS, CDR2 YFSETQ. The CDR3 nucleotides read TGCGCCAGCAGCTCAGGAACAACCGGGACCGACAGGCCCTGGGCCATTTTT. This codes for CASSSGTTGTDRPWAIF.

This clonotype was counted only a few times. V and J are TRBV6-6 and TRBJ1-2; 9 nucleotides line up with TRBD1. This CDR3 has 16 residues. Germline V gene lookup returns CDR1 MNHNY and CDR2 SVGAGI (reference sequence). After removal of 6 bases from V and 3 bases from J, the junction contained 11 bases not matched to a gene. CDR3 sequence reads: CASRYGTGNVYYGYTF. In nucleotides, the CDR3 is TGTGCCAGCAGATACGGGACAGGGAATGTTTACTATGGCTACACCTTC.